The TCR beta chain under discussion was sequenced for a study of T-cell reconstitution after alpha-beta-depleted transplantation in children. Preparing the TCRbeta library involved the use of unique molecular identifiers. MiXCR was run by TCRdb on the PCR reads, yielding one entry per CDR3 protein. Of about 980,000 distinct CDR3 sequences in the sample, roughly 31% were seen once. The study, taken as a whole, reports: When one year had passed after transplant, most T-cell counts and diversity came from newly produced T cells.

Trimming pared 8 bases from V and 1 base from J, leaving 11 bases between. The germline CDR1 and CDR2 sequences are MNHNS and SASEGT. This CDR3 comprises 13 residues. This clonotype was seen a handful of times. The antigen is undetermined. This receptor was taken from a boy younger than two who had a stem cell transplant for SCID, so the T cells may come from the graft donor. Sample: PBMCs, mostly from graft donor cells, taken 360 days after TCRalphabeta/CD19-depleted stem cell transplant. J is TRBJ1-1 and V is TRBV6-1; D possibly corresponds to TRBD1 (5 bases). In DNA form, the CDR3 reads TGTGCCAGCGCCAGGGTCGAGAACACTGAAGCTTTCTTT. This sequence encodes CASARVENTEAFF.